This TCR beta chain was obtained from a study of shared clonotypes between healthy human individuals. The naive CD8 subset, CD45RO-negative cells positively selected for CCR7, excluded terminally differentiated effector memory CD45RA+ cells. Measured with immunoSEQ multiplex PCR; TCRdb has only the in-frame clones, and not every one. Of about 2.1 million clones in the sample, about 92% were seen once. Deletions cut 3 bases from V and 5 bases from J, with 11 bases between. Germline CDR1 and CDR2: PRHDT and FYEKMQ (reference sequence). The CDR3 has 14 amino acids. This TCR was sampled from a man younger than 30 in good health. Some clones in this sample may be carry-over from other donors' samples. The chain recombines TRBV13 with TRBJ2-1; the D gene is possibly TRBD2 (6 bases). Sequencing input: naive CD8+ T cells from PBMCs. The CDR3 sequence: CASSFSLAHNEQFF. The CDR3 region has the DNA TGTGCCAGCAGCTTTTCCCTAGCGCACAATGAGCAGTTCTTC.